These 26 T cell receptor beta chains originate from one sample sequenced in a study of CD8+CD57+ T cells in acquired aplastic anemia. Genomic DNA templated the TCR beta VDJ and CDR3 profiling. MiXCR was run by TCRdb on the reads, yielding one entry per CDR3 protein. The table lists hundreds of thousands of distinct CDR3 sequences, around 33% of them singletons. It was patients with CD8+CD57+ cell expansion by flow cytometry who were chosen for sequencing. Source material: sorted CD4+, CD8+, or CD8+CD57+ T cells (not recorded which) from PBMCs. The receptors here all came from a human donor with aplastic anemia.

This clonotype turned up a few times. The chain has TRBV9 and TRBJ1-3; no firm D call. Trimming removed 4 bases from V and 0 bases from J, with 14 bases in between. Per the germline V gene, CDR1 is SGDLS and CDR2 is YYNGEE. The CDR3 runs 16 residues. This chain's CDR3 is CASSSMDGSSGNTIYF. For the CDR3, the DNA is TGTGCCAGCAGCTCGATGGACGGAAGCTCTGGAAACACCATATATTTT. Drawing the rest from reference TRBV9 and TRBJ1-3, the complete variable domain is DSGVTQTPKHLITATGQRVTLRCSPRSGDLSVYWYQQSLDQGLQFLIQYYNGEERAKGNILERFSAQQFPDLHSELNLSSLELGDSALYFCASSSMDGSSGNTIYFGEGSWLTVV.

This clonotype was counted ten times or more. The chain carries TRBV10-3 and TRBJ2-3, with TRBD2 identical over 13 bases. The CDR3 has 16 residues. The ends lost 6 bases at V and 2 bases at J; junction bases unmatched: 5. Germline V gene data show CDR1 as ENHRY and CDR2 as SYGVKD. As DNA, the CDR3 is TGTGCCATCAGCGGGACTAGCGGGGTTTTCACAGATACGCAGTATTTT. Translated, it gives CAISGTSGVFTDTQYF.

This clonotype was counted only a few times. The chain joins TRBV12-3 or TRBV12-4 to TRBJ1-3; no clear D. Deletions cut 5 bases from V and 0 bases from J, with 8 bases between. The CDR3 runs 14 residues. CDR3 DNA: TGTGCCAGCAGTGGAGGCGCCTCTGGAAACACCATATATTTT. Its protein product is CASSGGASGNTIYF.

This clonotype was seen once. The gene calls are TRBV25-1 and TRBJ1-6; 9 nucleotides line up with TRBD1. J was trimmed by 11 bases and V by 3 bases; bases with no gene match: 5. This CDR3 spans 14 amino acids. Germline V gives CDR1 MGHDK, CDR2 SYGVNS. CDR3 protein: CASSEGQGSTPLHF. DNA of the CDR3: TGTGCCAGCAGTGAGGGACAGGGTAGTACACCCCTCCACTTT.

This clonotype was picked up a small number of times. The rearrangement links TRBV6-5 to TRBJ2-7, with 7 bases lining up with TRBD1. The germline gives CDR1 MNHEY, CDR2 SVGAGI. V lost 2 bases and J lost 3; bases outside the gene matches: 7. The CDR3 sequence is 15 residues long. The CDR3 region is CASSYTGQDDYEQYF. The DNA of the CDR3 is TGTGCCAGCAGTTACACCGGACAGGACGACTACGAGCAGTACTTC.

V gene TRBV2 combines with J gene TRBJ2-7; possible D gene TRBD2, 6 bases. Germline CDR1 is SNHLY and CDR2 is FYNNEI. There are 15 residues in the CDR3. V was clipped by 4 bases and J by 4 bases, with 17 bases between them. The CDR3, as DNA: TGTGCCAGCAGTGCTAAAGCCACCGGGAGATACGAGCAGTACTTC. Its protein is CASSAKATGRYEQYF.

With regard to this clonotype: A read error is possible here, since a much larger clone lies one base away. The chain joins TRBV15 to TRBJ1-6; TRBD1 is a possible D gene (5 bases). Per the germline V gene, CDR1 is LNHNV and CDR2 is YYDKDF (reference sequence). The CDR3 length is 20 residues. Trimming stripped 2 bases from V and 2 bases from J, with 22 bases between. This chain's CDR3 is CATSRSAGSRERTYNSPLHF. CDR3 DNA: TGTGCCACCAGCAGATCGGCAGGGTCCCGGGAAAGGACCTATAATTCACCCCTCCACTTT.

This chain uses TRBV7-3 with TRBJ1-1; D gene unclear. CDR3 length equals 12 residues. The germline V gene encodes CDR1 SGHTA and CDR2 FQGTGA. The V end lost 5 bases, the J end lost 7 bases, and 11 bases lay between the germline ends. DNA for the CDR3: TGTGCCAGCAGCCAAGGCGGTGGTGAAGCTTTCTTT. The encoded protein is CASSQGGGEAFF.

This clonotype has a count of ten or more. The V call is TRBV7-2, the J call TRBJ1-6, with TRBD1 identical over 7 bases. Germline V gives CDR1 SGHTA, CDR2 FQGNSA. The CDR3 loop spans 15 amino acids. Losses at the gene ends were 5 bases for V and 7 bases for J; bases not matched to a gene: 8. The CDR3 is CASSPTTGANSPLHF. CDR3 coding DNA: TGTGCCAGCAGCCCCACAACAGGGGCAAATTCACCCCTCCACTTT.

The chain links TRBV10-3 to TRBJ2-2; D is undetermined. The germline gives CDR1 ENHRY, CDR2 SYGVKD. With 10 bases removed from V and 6 bases from J, the gap between germline ends came to 12 bases. The CDR3 has 12 amino acids. The CDR3 here is CASKRTAGELFF. DNA for the CDR3: TGTGCCAGCAAACGGACGGCCGGGGAGCTGTTTTTT.

V and J are TRBV29-1 and TRBJ1-1; no reliable D call. CDR3 length equals 11 residues. Trimming stripped 3 bases from V and 6 bases from J, with 8 bases between. CDR1 is SQVTM, CDR2 ANQGSEA, per germline. CDR3 protein: CSVDATAEAFF. The CDR3 region has the DNA TGCAGCGTTGATGCTACAGCTGAAGCTTTCTTT.

The chain uses TRBV20-1 and TRBJ2-7; TRBD1 aligns across 10 bases. The germline V gene has CDR1 DFQATT and CDR2 SNEGSKA (reference sequence). The CDR3 runs to 13 residues. After removal of 2 bases from V and 4 bases from J, the junction contained 2 bases not matched to a gene. CDR3 sequence (DNA): TGCAGTGCTAGACGGACAGGGGGTTACGAGCAGTACTTC. Amino acids: CSARRTGGYEQYF.

In its sample, this clonotype was seen many times. The chain has TRBV19 and TRBJ1-1; 7 positions agree with TRBD1. The CDR3 runs 15 residues. Germline lookup yields CDR1 LNHDA and CDR2 SQIVND (reference sequence). The ends lost 3 bases at V and 0 bases at J; junction bases unmatched: 4. The CDR3 loop reads CASSMAGGMNTEAFF. The CDR3 DNA reads TGTGCCAGTAGTATGGCAGGGGGGATGAACACTGAAGCTTTCTTT.

This clonotype has a count of ten or more. The chain has TRBV2 and TRBJ1-5; D might be TRBD1 (5 bases). Deletions cut 2 bases from V and 6 bases from J, with 11 bases between. Germline CDR1 SNHLY, CDR2 FYNNEI. This CDR3 spans 14 amino acids. In nucleotides, the CDR3 is TGTGCCAGCAGTGAAATGGGGACCGGTCAGCCCCAGCATTTT. Encoded protein: CASSEMGTGQPQHF.

This clonotype was detected a few times. A read error may produce the germline difference seen at one junction end. The CDR3 protein is CARSSTQETQYF. The CDR3 DNA reads TGCGCCAGGAGCTCTACCCAAGAGACCCAGTACTTC. The genes are TRBV5-1 and TRBJ2-5; no clear D. Germline V gene sequence: CDR1 SGHRS, CDR2 YFSETQ. The CDR3 spans 12 residues.

This clonotype was counted many times. The chain employs TRBV11-1 and TRBJ1-6; 7 nucleotides line up with TRBD1. Germline lookup yields CDR1 SGHAT and CDR2 FQDESV (reference sequence). The CDR3 covers 15 residues. J was trimmed by 6 bases and V by 3 bases; bases with no gene match: 5. The CDR3 bases are TGTGCCAGCAGCTTGGGGACAGCTCCTAATTCACCCCTCCACTTT. Amino acid sequence: CASSLGTAPNSPLHF.

This clonotype showed up many times. The rearrangement joins TRBV20-1 to TRBJ2-5; 7 nucleotides line up with TRBD1. The CDR3 length is 13 residues. V was pared by 4 bases and J by 1 base, with 3 bases of the junction left unmatched. The germline V gene encodes CDR1 DFQATT and CDR2 SNEGSKA (reference sequence). CDR3 loop: CSATRQGQETQYF. The CDR3 DNA follows: TGCAGTGCTACCAGACAGGGCCAAGAGACCCAGTACTTC.

In its sample, this clonotype was seen a few times. This chain uses TRBV14 with TRBJ1-1; D gene ambiguous. Between the trimmed V and J ends, which lost 4 bases and 2 bases, there was a span of 11 bases. There are 14 residues in the CDR3. The germline gives CDR1 SGHDN, CDR2 FVKESK. The chain's CDR3 is CASSLTRRNTEAFF. The CDR3 DNA is TGTGCCAGCAGCCTCACACGCCGCAACACTGAAGCTTTCTTT. The full variable domain, rest sourced from reference TRBV14 and TRBJ1-1, is EAGVTQFPSHSVIEKGQTVTLRCDPISGHDNLYWYRRVMGKEIKFLLHFVKESKQDESGMPNNRFLAERTGGTYSTLKVQPAELEDSGVYFCASSLTRRNTEAFFGQGTRLTVV.

The chain has TRBV10-3 and TRBJ2-7; 8 bases match TRBD1. After removal of 10 bases from V and 3 bases from J, the junction contained 5 bases not matched to a gene. This CDR3 is built from 12 residues. Germline-derived CDR1 and CDR2 are ENHRY and SYGVKD. The CDR3 region has the DNA TGTGCCAGCCGACAGGGGATCTACGAGCAGTACTTC. Translation gives CASRQGIYEQYF.

This clonotype was observed at least ten times. The chain carries TRBV4-1 and TRBJ2-7; D ambiguous. Germline V gene sequence: CDR1 MGHRA, CDR2 YSYEKL. V was cut by 1 base and J by 3 bases, with 10 bases left in between. The CDR3 loop spans 14 amino acids. The CDR3 sequence: CASSQGILDYEQYF. In nucleotides, the CDR3 is TGCGCCAGCAGCCAAGGCATCCTAGACTACGAGCAGTACTTC.

The chain is built from TRBV25-1 and TRBJ1-2; 12 nucleotides line up with TRBD1. Germline CDR1 is MGHDK and CDR2 is SYGVNS. The V gene end was trimmed by 5 bases and the J gene end by 3 bases; junction bases not matched to a gene: 1. CDR3 length equals 14 residues. The CDR3 DNA is TGTGCCAGCAGTAGGGACAGGGGGCACTATGGCTACACCTTC. Translating it yields CASSRDRGHYGYTF.

The CDR3 region has the DNA TGTGCCAGCAGCGGACAGGGGAGCTCCTACAATGAGCAGTTCTTC. This gives the protein CASSGQGSSYNEQFF. The rearrangement links TRBV9 to TRBJ2-1, with TRBD1 matching 8 bases. Trimming took 3 bases from V and 0 from J; bases not matched to a gene: 2. Germline V gene lookup returns CDR1 SGDLS and CDR2 YYNGEE. The length of the CDR3 is 15 residues.

This clonotype came up a few times. V gene TRBV11-1 combines with J gene TRBJ2-1; 7 bases line up with TRBD1. The junction had 5 bases not matched to a gene; V was cut back by 1 base and J by 5 bases. Germline V gene sequence: CDR1 SGHAT, CDR2 FQDESV (reference sequence). The CDR3 extends over 15 amino acids. CDR3 residues: CASSLGDRLNNEQFF. The CDR3 coding sequence is TGTGCCAGCAGCTTAGGGGACAGACTGAACAATGAGCAGTTCTTC.

This chain joins TRBV20-1 and TRBJ2-3; D uncertain. The CDR3 is 15 residues long. Germline V lookup: CDR1 DFQATT, CDR2 SNEGSKA (reference sequence). The V end was cut by 3 bases, the J end by 3 bases, with 16 bases between. CDR3 amino acids: CSASKDLWRTDTQYF. CDR3 DNA: TGCAGTGCTAGCAAAGACCTGTGGCGAACAGATACGCAGTATTTT.

This clonotype came up many times. The chain employs TRBV14 and TRBJ2-7; TRBD1 is a possible D gene (5 bases). The CDR3 totals 14 residues. V shed 4 bases and J shed 6 bases, with 16 bases lying between them. CDR1 is SGHDN and CDR2 is FVKESK in the germline V gene. The CDR3 DNA reads TGTGCCAGCAGCCCCGCGTTGAGGCAGGGCGAGCAGTACTTC. This sequence encodes CASSPALRQGEQYF.

This clonotype was counted between two and nine times. This chain links TRBV20-1 with TRBJ2-4; D ambiguous. The V end lost 3 bases, the J end lost 8 bases, and 11 bases lay between the germline ends. The CDR3 has 12 residues. Per the germline V gene, CDR1 is DFQATT and CDR2 is SNEGSKA (reference sequence). This CDR3 is CSARAVEDIQYF. CDR3 bases: TGCAGTGCTAGGGCAGTGGAAGACATTCAGTACTTC.